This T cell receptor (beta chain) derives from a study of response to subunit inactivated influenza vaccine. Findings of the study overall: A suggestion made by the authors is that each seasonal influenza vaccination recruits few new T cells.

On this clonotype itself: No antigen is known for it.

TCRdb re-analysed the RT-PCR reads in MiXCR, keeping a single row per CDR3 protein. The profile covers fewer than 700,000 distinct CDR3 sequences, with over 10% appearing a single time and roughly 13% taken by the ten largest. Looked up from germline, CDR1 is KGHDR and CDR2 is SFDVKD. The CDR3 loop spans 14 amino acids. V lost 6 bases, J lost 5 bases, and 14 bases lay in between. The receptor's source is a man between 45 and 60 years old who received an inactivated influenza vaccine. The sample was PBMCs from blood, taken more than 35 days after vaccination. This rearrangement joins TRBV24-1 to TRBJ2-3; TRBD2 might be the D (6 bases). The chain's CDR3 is CATSRGLLGDTQYF. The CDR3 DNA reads TGTGCCACCAGTCGGGGACTGTTGGGAGATACGCAGTATTTT.